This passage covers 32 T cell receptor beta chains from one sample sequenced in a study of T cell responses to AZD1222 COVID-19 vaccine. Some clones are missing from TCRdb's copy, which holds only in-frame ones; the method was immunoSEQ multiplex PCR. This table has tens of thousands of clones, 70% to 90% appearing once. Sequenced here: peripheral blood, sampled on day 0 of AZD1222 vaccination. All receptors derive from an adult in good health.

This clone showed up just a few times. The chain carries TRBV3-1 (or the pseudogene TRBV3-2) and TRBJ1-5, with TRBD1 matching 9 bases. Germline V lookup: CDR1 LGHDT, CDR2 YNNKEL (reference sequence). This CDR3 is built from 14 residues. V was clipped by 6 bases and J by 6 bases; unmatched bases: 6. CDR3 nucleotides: TGTGCCAGCAGTTTGGGACAGGGAATTCAGCCCCAGCATTTT. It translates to CASSLGQGIQPQHF.

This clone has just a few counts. The CDR3: CAWSRPGTGNSGNTIYF. DNA of the CDR3: TGTGCCTGGAGTCGTCCCGGGACAGGGAACTCTGGAAACACCATATATTTT. V gene TRBV30 combines with J gene TRBJ1-3; 9 bases are shared with TRBD1. V shed 2 bases, J shed 0 bases, and the junction held 8 bases outside the gene matches. CDR1 is GTSNPN and CDR2 is SVGIG in the germline V gene (reference sequence). The CDR3 is 17 residues long.

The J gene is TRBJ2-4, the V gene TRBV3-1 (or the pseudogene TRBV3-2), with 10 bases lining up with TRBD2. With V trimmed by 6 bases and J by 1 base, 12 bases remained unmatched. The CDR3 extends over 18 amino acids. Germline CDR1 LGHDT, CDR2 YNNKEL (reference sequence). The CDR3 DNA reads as TGTGCCAGCAGTTCCACTCCAACTAGCGGGAACGCCAAAAACATTCAGTACTTC. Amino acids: CASSSTPTSGNAKNIQYF.

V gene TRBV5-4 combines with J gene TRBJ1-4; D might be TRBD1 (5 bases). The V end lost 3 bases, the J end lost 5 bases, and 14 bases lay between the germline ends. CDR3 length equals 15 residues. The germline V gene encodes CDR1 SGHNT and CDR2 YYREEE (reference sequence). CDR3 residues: CASSSKLGANEKLFF. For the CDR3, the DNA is TGTGCCAGCAGCTCGAAACTTGGGGCCAATGAAAAACTGTTTTTT.

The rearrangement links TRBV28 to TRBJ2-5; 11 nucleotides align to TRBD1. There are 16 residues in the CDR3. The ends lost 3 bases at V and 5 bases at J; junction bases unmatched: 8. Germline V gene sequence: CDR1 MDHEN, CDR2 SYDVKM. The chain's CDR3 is CASSFPGTGGAETQYF. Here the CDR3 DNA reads TGTGCCAGCAGTTTCCCCGGGACAGGGGGGGCGGAGACCCAGTACTTC.

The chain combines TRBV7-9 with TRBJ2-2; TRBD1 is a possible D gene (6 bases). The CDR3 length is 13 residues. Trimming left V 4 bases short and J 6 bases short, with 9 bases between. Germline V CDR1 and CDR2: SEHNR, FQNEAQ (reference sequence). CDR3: CASSSAGAGELFF. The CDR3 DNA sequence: TGTGCCAGCAGCTCCGCAGGGGCCGGGGAGCTGTTTTTT.

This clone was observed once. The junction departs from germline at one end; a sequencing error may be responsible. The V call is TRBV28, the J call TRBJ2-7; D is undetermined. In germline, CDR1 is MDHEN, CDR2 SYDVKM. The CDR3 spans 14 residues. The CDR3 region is CASSLSLTRYEQYF. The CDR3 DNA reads TGTGCCAGCAGCTTATCCCTGACACGCTACGAGCAGTACTTC.

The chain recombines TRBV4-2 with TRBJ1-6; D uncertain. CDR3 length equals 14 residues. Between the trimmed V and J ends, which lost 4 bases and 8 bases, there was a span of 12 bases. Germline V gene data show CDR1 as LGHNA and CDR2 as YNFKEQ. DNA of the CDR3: TGTGCCAGCAGCCCCAGGAGGGTAGATTCACCCCTCCACTTT. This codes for CASSPRRVDSPLHF.

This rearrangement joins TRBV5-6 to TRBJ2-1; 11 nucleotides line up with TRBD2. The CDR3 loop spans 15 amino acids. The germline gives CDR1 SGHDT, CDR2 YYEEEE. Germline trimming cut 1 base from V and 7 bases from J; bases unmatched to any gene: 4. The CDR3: CASSLLAGGGNEQFF. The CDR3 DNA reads TGTGCCAGCAGCTTGTTAGCGGGAGGGGGGAATGAGCAGTTCTTC.

CDR3 nucleotides: TGTGCCAGCAGTCTTATCGGGGGAGCTCGGAATGAGCAGTTCTTC. It translates to CASSLIGGARNEQFF. This sequence joins TRBV27 and TRBJ2-1, with D possibly being TRBD2 (6 bases). The CDR3 is made up of 15 amino acids. Trimming took 5 bases from V and 7 from J, leaving 18 bases between them. Germline V lookup: CDR1 MNHEY, CDR2 SMNVEV (reference sequence).

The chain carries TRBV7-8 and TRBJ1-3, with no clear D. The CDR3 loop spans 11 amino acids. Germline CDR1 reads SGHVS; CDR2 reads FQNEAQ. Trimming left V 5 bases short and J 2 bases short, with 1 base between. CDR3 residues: CASSPGNTIYF. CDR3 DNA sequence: TGTGCCAGCAGCCCTGGAAACACCATATATTTT.

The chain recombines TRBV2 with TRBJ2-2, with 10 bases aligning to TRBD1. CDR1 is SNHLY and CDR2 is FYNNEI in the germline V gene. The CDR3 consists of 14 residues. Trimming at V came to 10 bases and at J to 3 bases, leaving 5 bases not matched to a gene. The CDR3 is CATVDRGYTGELFF. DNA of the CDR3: TGTGCCACTGTGGACAGGGGGTACACCGGGGAGCTGTTTTTT.

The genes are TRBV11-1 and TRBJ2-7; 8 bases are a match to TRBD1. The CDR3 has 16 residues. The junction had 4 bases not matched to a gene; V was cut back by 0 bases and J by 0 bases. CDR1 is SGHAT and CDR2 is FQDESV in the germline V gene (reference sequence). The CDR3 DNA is TGTGCCAGCAGCTTAGCCCGGGACAGGTCCTCCTACGAGCAGTACTTC. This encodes CASSLARDRSSYEQYF.

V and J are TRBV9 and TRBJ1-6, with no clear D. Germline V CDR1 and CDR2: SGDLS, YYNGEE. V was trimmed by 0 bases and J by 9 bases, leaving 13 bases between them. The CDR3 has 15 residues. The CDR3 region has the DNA TGTGCCAGCAGCGTAGTGTCGGATTGGGCTTCACCCCTCCACTTT. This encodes CASSVVSDWASPLHF.

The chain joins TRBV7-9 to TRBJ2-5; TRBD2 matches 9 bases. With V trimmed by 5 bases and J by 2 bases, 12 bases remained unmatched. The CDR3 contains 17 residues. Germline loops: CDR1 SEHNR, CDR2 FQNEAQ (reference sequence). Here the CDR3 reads CASSPQREATIQETQYF. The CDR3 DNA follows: TGTGCCAGCAGCCCTCAGCGGGAGGCAACCATTCAAGAGACCCAGTACTTC.

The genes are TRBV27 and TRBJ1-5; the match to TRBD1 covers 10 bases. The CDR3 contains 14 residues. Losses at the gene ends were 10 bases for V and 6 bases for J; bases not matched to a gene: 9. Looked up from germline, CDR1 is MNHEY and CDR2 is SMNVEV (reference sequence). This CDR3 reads CATSTGGGGQPQHF. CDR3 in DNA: TGTGCCACCTCGACAGGGGGCGGGGGTCAGCCCCAGCATTTT.

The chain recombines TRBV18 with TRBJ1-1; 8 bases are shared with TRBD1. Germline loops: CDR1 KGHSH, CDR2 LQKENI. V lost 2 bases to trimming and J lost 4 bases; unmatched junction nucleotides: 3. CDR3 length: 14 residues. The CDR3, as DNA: TGTGCCAGCTCACCAAATACAGGGGGCACTGAAGCTTTCTTT. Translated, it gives CASSPNTGGTEAFF.

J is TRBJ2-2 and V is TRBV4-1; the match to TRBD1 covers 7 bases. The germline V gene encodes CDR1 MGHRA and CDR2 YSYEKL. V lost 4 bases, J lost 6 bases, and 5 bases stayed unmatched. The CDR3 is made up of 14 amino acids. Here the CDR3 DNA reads TGCGCCAGCAGCCTTCAGGGGGTAGCCGGGGAGCTGTTTTTT. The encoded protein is CASSLQGVAGELFF.

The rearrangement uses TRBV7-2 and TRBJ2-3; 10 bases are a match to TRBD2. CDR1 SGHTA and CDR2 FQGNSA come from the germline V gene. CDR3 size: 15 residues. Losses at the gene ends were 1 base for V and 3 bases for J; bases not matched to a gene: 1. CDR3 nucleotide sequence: TGTGCCAGCAGCTTAGAGGGACTAGCGACAGATACGCAGTATTTT. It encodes CASSLEGLATDTQYF.

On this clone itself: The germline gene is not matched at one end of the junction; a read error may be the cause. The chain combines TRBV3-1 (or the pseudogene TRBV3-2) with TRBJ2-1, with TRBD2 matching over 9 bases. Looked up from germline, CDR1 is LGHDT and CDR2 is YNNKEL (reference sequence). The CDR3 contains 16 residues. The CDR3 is CASSKEAGGLDLEQFF. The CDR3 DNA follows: TGTGCCAGCAGCAAAGAGGCGGGAGGGCTGGATCTTGAGCAGTTCTTC.

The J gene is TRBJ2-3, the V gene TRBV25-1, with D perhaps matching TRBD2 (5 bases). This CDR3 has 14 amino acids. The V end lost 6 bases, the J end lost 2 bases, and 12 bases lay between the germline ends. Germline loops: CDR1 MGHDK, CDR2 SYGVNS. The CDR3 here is CASREDGFTDTQYF. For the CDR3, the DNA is TGTGCCAGCAGGGAGGACGGATTCACAGATACGCAGTATTTT.

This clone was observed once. The CDR3 DNA reads as TGCGCCAGCAGCGAATATACCGGGGAGCTGTTTTTT. It translates to CASSEYTGELFF. This chain joins TRBV4-3 and TRBJ2-2, with D uncertain. This CDR3 is 12 amino acids long. V dropped 5 bases and J dropped 5 bases, with 6 bases sitting between them. The germline gives CDR1 LGHNA, CDR2 YSLEER.

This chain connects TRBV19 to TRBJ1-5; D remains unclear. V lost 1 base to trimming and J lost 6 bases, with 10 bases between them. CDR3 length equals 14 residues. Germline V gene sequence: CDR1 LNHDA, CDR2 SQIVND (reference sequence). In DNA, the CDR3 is TGTGCCAGTAGTATAGGTAAAAAGGGTCAGCCCCAGCATTTT. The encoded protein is CASSIGKKGQPQHF. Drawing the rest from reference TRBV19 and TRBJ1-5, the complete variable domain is DGGITQSPKYLFRKEGQNVTLSCEQNLNHDAMYWYRQDPGQGLRLIYYSQIVNDFQKGDIAEGYSVSREKKESFPLTVTSAQKNPTAFYLCASSIGKKGQPQHFGDGTRLSIL.

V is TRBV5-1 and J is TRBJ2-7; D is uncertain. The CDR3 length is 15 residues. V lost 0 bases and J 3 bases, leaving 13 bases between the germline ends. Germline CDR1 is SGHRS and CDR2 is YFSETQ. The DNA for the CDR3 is TGCGCCAGCAGCTTGGACTCTGGGCCCGTCTACGAGCAGTACTTC. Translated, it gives CASSLDSGPVYEQYF.

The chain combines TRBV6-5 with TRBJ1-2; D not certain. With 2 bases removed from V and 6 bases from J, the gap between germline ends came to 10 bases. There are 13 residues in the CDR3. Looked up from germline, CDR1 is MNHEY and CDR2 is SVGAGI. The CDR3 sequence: CASSYGRSDGYTF. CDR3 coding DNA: TGTGCCAGCAGTTACGGCAGGTCCGATGGCTACACCTTC.

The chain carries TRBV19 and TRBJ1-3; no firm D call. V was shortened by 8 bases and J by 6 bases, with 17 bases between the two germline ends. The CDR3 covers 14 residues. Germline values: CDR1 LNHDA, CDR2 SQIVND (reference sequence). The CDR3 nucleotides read TGTGCCAGTTCAACGGCCCCGGTGGCAAACACCATATATTTT. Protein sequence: CASSTAPVANTIYF.

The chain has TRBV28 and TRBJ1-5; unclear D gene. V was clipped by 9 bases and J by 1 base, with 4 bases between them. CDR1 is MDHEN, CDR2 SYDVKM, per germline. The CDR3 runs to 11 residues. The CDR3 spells CASTSNQPQHF. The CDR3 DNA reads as TGTGCCAGTACAAGCAATCAGCCCCAGCATTTT. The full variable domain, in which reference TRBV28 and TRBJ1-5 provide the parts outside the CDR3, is DVKVTQSSRYLVKRTGEKVFLECVQDMDHENMFWYRQDPGLGLRLIYFSYDVKMKEKGDIPEGYSVSREKKERFSLILESASTNQTSMYLCASTSNQPQHFGDGTRLSIL.

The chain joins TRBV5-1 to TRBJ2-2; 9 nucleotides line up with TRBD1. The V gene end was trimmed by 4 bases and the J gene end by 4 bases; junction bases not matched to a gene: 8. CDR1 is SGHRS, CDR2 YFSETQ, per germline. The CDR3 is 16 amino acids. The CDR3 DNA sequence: TGCGCCAGCAGCCCGGCGGGGACAGGGCCCACCGGGGAGCTGTTTTTT. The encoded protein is CASSPAGTGPTGELFF.

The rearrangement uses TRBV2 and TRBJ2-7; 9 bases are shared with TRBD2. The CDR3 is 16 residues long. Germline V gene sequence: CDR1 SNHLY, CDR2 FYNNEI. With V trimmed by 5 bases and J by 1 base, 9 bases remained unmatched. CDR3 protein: CASSFDRLADSYEQYF. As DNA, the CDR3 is TGTGCCAGCAGTTTCGACAGACTAGCGGATTCCTACGAGCAGTACTTC. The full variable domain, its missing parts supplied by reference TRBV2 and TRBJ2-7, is EPEVTQTPSHQVTQMGQEVILRCVPISNHLYFYWYRQILGQKVEFLVSFYNNEISEKSEIFDDQFSVERPDGSNFTLKIRSTKLEDSAMYFCASSFDRLADSYEQYFGPGTRLTVT.

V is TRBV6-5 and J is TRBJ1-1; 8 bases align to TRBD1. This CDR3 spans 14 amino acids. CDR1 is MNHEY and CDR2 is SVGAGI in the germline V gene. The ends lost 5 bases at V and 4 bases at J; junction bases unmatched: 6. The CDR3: CASSRDRWTTEAFF. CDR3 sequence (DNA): TGTGCCAGCAGTCGGGACAGGTGGACCACTGAAGCTTTCTTT.

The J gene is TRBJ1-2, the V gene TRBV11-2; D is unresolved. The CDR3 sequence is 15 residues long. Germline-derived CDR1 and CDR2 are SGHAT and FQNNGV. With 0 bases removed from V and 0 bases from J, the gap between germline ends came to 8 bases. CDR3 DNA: TGTGCCAGCAGCTTAGATTACGGTTCTAACTATGGCTACACCTTC. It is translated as CASSLDYGSNYGYTF.

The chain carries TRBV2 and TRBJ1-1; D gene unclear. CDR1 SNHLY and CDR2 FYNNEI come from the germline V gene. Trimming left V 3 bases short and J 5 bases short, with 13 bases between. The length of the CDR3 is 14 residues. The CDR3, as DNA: TGTGCCAGCAGTGACCTGGGCAGAACTACTGAAGCTTTCTTT. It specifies CASSDLGRTTEAFF.